These 10 T cell receptor beta chains were all obtained from the same sample, sequenced in a study of technical replicates of blood from several donors. Sequenced by immunoSEQ multiplex PCR; TCRdb stores in-frame clones only, minus some. Altogether around 100,000 clones are present, 95% being singletons, with the ten largest covering 0.34%. The sequencing input was T cells isolated from PBMCs. The origin of the receptors is a human donor in good health.

The rearrangement joins TRBV4-2 to TRBJ2-1; TRBD2 agrees at 9 bases. CDR1 is LGHNA and CDR2 is YNFKEQ in the germline V gene. The J segment lost 4 bases and the V segment lost 0 bases, leaving 4 bases of the junction unmatched. This CDR3 spans 16 amino acids. The chain's CDR3 is CASSQDWLAGYNEQFF. In DNA, the CDR3 is TGTGCCAGCAGCCAAGATTGGCTAGCGGGGTACAATGAGCAGTTCTTC.

The chain combines TRBV30 with TRBJ2-5; a weak D match, TRBD1 (6 bases). V was trimmed by 0 bases and J by 6 bases, leaving 8 bases between them. This CDR3 contains 12 residues. CDR1 GTSNPN and CDR2 SVGIG come from the germline V gene (reference sequence). In DNA form, the CDR3 reads TGTGCCTGGAGTGTACAGGGTCAGACCCAGTACTTC. Amino acid sequence: CAWSVQGQTQYF.

The chain joins TRBV19 to TRBJ2-7; TRBD2 matches 10 bases. CDR3 length: 16 amino acids. V dropped 3 bases and J dropped 6; count of bases not matched to a gene: 11. The germline gives CDR1 LNHDA, CDR2 SQIVND (reference sequence). Here the CDR3 DNA reads TGTGCCAGTAGTATTGGTCTAGCGGGAGAAGTGGGCGAGCAGTACTTC. It yields the protein CASSIGLAGEVGEQYF.

This CDR3 reads CASSSLGGQETQYF. CDR3 coding DNA: TGTGCCAGCAGCTCTTTGGGGGGACAAGAGACCCAGTACTTC. This chain uses TRBV7-7 with TRBJ2-5; D is perhaps TRBD2 (6 bases). The germline V and J ends were trimmed by 4 bases and 2 bases, with 11 bases remaining between them. Per germline, CDR1 SSHAT and CDR2 FNYEAQ (reference sequence). This CDR3 contains 14 residues. The full variable domain, in which reference TRBV7-7 and TRBJ2-5 provide the parts outside the CDR3, is GAGVSQSPRYKVTKRGQDVTLRCDPISSHATLYWYQQALGQGPEFLTYFNYEAQPDKSGLPSDRFSAERPEGSISTLTIQRTEQRDSAMYRCASSSLGGQETQYFGPGTRLLVL.

This chain uses TRBV28 with TRBJ2-7, with TRBD2 matching over 10 bases. The CDR3 extends over 14 amino acids. Unmatched junction bases numbered 2, after V lost 6 bases and J lost 0 bases. Germline V gene data show CDR1 as MDHEN and CDR2 as SYDVKM. As DNA, the CDR3 is TGTGCCAGCAGCCCTAGCGGGAGCTCCTACGAGCAGTACTTC. Encoded protein: CASSPSGSSYEQYF.

The chain uses TRBV29-1 and TRBJ2-1, with 7 bases fitting TRBD1. CDR3 length: 13 residues. Germline V lookup: CDR1 SQVTM, CDR2 ANQGSEA. The V segment lost 3 bases and the J segment 8 bases; nucleotides outside the gene matches: 7. The CDR3 region has the DNA TGCAGCGTTGACGAAAGACAGGGCCATGAGCAGTTCTTC. Translation: CSVDERQGHEQFF.

CDR3: CASSLGTGGYTEAFF. The CDR3 DNA is TGTGCCAGCAGCTTGGGGACAGGGGGCTACACTGAAGCTTTCTTT. The V gene is TRBV5-4, the J gene TRBJ1-1; TRBD1 agrees at 11 bases. Unmatched junction bases numbered 1, after V lost 0 bases and J lost 3 bases. CDR1 and CDR2 from the germline V gene are SGHNT and YYREEE (reference sequence). This CDR3 comprises 15 residues.

The CDR3 DNA follows: TGCGCCAGCAGCCATGTAAGACAGGGCAAGGCGGATACGCAGTATTTT. Protein: CASSHVRQGKADTQYF. V is TRBV5-1 and J is TRBJ2-3; the match to TRBD1 covers 7 bases. The CDR3 spans 16 residues. The germline V gene has CDR1 SGHRS and CDR2 YFSETQ. Trimming took 4 bases from V and 6 from J; bases not matched to a gene: 14.

V usage is TRBV4-3 and J usage is TRBJ2-7; 11 nucleotides agree with TRBD1. With V trimmed by 3 bases and J by 3 bases, 10 bases remained unmatched. Germline CDR1 reads LGHNA; CDR2 reads YSLEER. The CDR3 sequence is 17 residues long. CDR3 amino acids: CASSHGQGAQFSYEQYF. DNA of the CDR3: TGCGCCAGCAGCCATGGACAGGGGGCCCAGTTTAGCTACGAGCAGTACTTC.

The gene calls are TRBV6-5 and TRBJ1-2; TRBD1 might be the D (5 bases). Between the trimmed V and J ends, which lost 10 bases and 4 bases, there was a span of 13 bases. This CDR3 has 12 residues. From germline, CDR1 is MNHEY and CDR2 SVGAGI. CDR3 bases: TGTGCCACCAGGGAGGAGAGCTATGGCTACACCTTC. It codes for CATREESYGYTF.